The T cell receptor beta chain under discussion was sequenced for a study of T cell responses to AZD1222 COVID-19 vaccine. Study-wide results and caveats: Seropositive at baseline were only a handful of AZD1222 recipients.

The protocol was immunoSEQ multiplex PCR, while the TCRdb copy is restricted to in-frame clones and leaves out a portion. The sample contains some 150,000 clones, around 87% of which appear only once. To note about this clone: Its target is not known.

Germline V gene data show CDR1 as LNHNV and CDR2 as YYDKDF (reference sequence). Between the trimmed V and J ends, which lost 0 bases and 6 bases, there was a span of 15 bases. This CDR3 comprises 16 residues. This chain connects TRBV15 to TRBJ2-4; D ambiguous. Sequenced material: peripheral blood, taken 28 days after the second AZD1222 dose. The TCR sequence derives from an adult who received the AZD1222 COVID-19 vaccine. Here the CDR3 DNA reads TGTGCCACCAGCAGAGATCAAACGGGCTCACGAAACATTCAGTACTTC. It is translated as CATSRDQTGSRNIQYF.